One and the same sample provided the 13 T cell receptor beta chains below, sequenced in a study of regulatory T cells in long-lasting Graves disease. TCR beta libraries were built with iRepertoire HTBI primers and Arm-PCR of CDR3 regions. In TCRdb, the multiplex PCR reads were re-called with MiXCR into one record per CDR3 protein. The sample holds approximately 690,000 distinct CDR3 sequences, about 30% seen once. Time point: persistent/refractory GD, antithyroid drugs over 5 years with positive TRAb. There was RNA extracted from PBMCs, and the TCR library was made from it. The sample consisted of peripheral blood mononuclear cells (PBMCs), taken when the disease was refractory, from a patient treated with antithyroid drugs. The receptors here all came from a female donor with Graves disease.

This clonotype has just one count. The genes are TRBV20-1 and TRBJ1-5, with TRBD1 identical over 7 bases. V trimming: 0 bases; J trimming: 1 base; junction bases outside the gene matches: 9. The CDR3 sequence is 17 residues long. In germline, CDR1 is DFQATT, CDR2 SNEGSKA (reference sequence). CDR3 region: CSARDPRQGVSNQPQHF. Written as DNA, the CDR3 is TGCAGTGCTAGAGATCCCCGTCAGGGGGTAAGCAATCAGCCCCAGCATTTT.

The genes are TRBV6-1 and TRBJ2-2; D perhaps matches TRBD2 (5 bases). The CDR3 totals 12 residues. Germline CDR1 and CDR2: MNHNS and SASEGT. V shed 8 bases and J shed 6 bases, with 10 bases lying between them. CDR3 in amino acids: CASGGSSGELFF. In DNA, the CDR3 is TGTGCCAGCGGAGGATCCTCCGGGGAGCTGTTTTTT.

The rearrangement uses TRBV10-1 and TRBJ1-5, with D perhaps TRBD1 (6 bases). V was clipped by 10 bases and J by 0 bases, with 16 bases between them. Germline CDR1 WNHNN, CDR2 SYGVQD (reference sequence). The CDR3 spans 15 residues. CDR3 DNA: TGCGCCACGAAGACAGGAAAGTATAGCAATCAGCCCCAGCATTTT. This translates into CATKTGKYSNQPQHF.

This clonotype was seen a handful of times. The chain joins TRBV29-1 to TRBJ2-7, with D unclear. The CDR3 consists of 13 residues. V shed 6 bases and J shed 3 bases, with 15 bases lying between them. Germline values: CDR1 SQVTM, CDR2 ANQGSEA. The CDR3: CSVKTPGFYEQYF. CDR3 nucleotides: TGCAGCGTCAAGACTCCTGGGTTCTACGAGCAGTACTTC.

This clonotype was found many times. This chain connects TRBV2 to TRBJ2-6; D is unclear. Germline V gene lookup returns CDR1 SNHLY and CDR2 FYNNEI. This CDR3 region has 17 residues. V was clipped by 0 bases and J by 0 bases, with 9 bases between them. The CDR3 DNA reads as TGTGCCAGCAGTGAAGCATCGCGGCACTCTGGGGCCAACGTCCTGACTTTC. Its protein product is CASSEASRHSGANVLTF.

This clonotype was observed a few times. The chain joins TRBV6-1 to TRBJ1-1; D not certain. Germline V gene data show CDR1 as MNHNS and CDR2 as SASEGT. The CDR3 contains 16 residues. The germline V and J ends were trimmed by 6 bases and 0 bases, with 17 bases remaining between them. In DNA form, the CDR3 reads TGTGCCAGCAGCCCCCGAAGTCAAGCGCTGAACACTGAAGCTTTCTTT. It is translated as CASSPRSQALNTEAFF.

The rearrangement joins TRBV2 to TRBJ2-2; 11 bases fit TRBD2. Germline CDR1 and CDR2: SNHLY and FYNNEI. V dropped 5 bases and J dropped 1; count of bases not matched to a gene: 6. The CDR3 sequence is 17 residues long. The CDR3 sequence is CASSPGLAGGNTGELFF. CDR3 DNA sequence: TGTGCCAGCAGTCCAGGACTAGCGGGTGGGAACACCGGGGAGCTGTTTTTT.

This clonotype was seen more than once but under ten times. The chain is built from TRBV19 and TRBJ2-7; D unclear. The V and J ends lost 3 bases and 1 base respectively, with 10 bases between them. Germline lookup yields CDR1 LNHDA and CDR2 SQIVND (reference sequence). There are 14 residues in the CDR3. CDR3 DNA sequence: TGTGCCAGTAGTATCGGCAGTTCTTCCTACGAGCAGTACTTC. Its translation: CASSIGSSSYEQYF.

The chain is built from TRBV30 and TRBJ1-2, with 9 bases lining up with TRBD1. Germline CDR1 is GTSNPN and CDR2 is SVGIG (reference sequence). J lost 2 bases, V lost 2 bases, and 3 bases had no gene match. The CDR3 length is 14 residues. CDR3 sequence: CAWSLDRGNYGYTF. CDR3 in DNA: TGTGCCTGGAGTCTAGACAGGGGGAACTATGGCTACACCTTC.

This chain connects TRBV10-3 to TRBJ1-2; no clear D gene. This CDR3 comprises 13 residues. Deletions cut 3 bases from V and 4 bases from J, with 9 bases between. Germline V gives CDR1 ENHRY, CDR2 SYGVKD. The CDR3 is CAISDKNLYGYTF. CDR3 nucleotides: TGTGCCATCAGTGATAAGAACCTCTATGGCTACACCTTC.

The V and J genes are TRBV30 and TRBJ1-6; D unresolved. There are 13 residues in the CDR3. V was shortened by 4 bases and J by 6 bases, with 10 bases between the two germline ends. Germline CDR1 reads GTSNPN; CDR2 reads SVGIG (reference sequence). This CDR3 reads CAWKLGSNSPLHF. As DNA, the CDR3 is TGTGCCTGGAAACTCGGGTCTAATTCACCCCTCCACTTT.

The V gene is TRBV20-1, the J gene TRBJ2-7, with D possibly TRBD2 on 6 matching bases. The germline CDR1 and CDR2 sequences are DFQATT and SNEGSKA (reference sequence). Trimming stripped 6 bases from V and 2 bases from J, with 17 bases between. The CDR3 is made up of 14 amino acids. The CDR3 sequence: CSAIGGRGTYEQYF. The CDR3 DNA sequence: TGCAGTGCCATCGGCGGTCGGGGGACCTACGAGCAGTACTTC.

The chain carries TRBV15 and TRBJ1-1; 8 nucleotides match TRBD1. CDR1 is LNHNV, CDR2 YYDKDF, per germline (reference sequence). Unmatched junction bases numbered 6, after V lost 0 bases and J lost 3 bases. CDR3 length: 16 amino acids. The chain's CDR3 is CATSREAGGPDTEAFF. Written as DNA, the CDR3 is TGTGCCACCAGCAGAGAAGCAGGGGGCCCGGACACTGAAGCTTTCTTT.